This TCR beta chain comes out of a study of T cells after yellow fever vaccination. TCRdb analysed the 5' RACE reads with MiXCR anew, one entry per CDR3 protein. The repertoire holds some 320,000 distinct CDR3 sequences, with 8.7% as singletons. This CDR3 has 13 residues. From germline, CDR1 is WSHSY and CDR2 SAAADI. V shed 3 bases and J shed 8 bases, with 11 bases lying between them. The source of this sequence is a man in his late teens or twenties who received the YFV17D yellow fever vaccine. Specimen: CD4+ T cells sorted from PBMCs, collected 5 days after the yellow fever booster vaccination. The rearrangement links TRBV10-2 to TRBJ2-1, with no clear D. CDR3: CASSDPAWDEQFF. The CDR3 coding sequence is TGCGCCAGCAGTGACCCCGCCTGGGATGAGCAGTTCTTC.